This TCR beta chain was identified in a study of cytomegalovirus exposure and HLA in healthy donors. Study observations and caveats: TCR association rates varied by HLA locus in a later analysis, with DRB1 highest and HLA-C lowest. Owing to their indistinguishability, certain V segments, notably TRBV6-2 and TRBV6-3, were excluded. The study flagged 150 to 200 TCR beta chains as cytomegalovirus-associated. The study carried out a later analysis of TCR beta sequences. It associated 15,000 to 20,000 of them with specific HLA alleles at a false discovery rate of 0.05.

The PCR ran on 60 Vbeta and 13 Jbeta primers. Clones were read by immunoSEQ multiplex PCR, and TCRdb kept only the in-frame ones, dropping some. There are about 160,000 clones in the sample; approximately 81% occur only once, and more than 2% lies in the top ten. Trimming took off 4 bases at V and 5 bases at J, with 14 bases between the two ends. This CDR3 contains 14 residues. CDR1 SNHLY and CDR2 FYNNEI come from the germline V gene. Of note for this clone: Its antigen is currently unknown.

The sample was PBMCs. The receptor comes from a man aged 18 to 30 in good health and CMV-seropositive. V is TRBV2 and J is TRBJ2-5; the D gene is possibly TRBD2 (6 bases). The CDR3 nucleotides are TGTGCCAGCAGTGGGGTGGGAGGTTCCGAGACCCAGTACTTC. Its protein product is CASSGVGGSETQYF.